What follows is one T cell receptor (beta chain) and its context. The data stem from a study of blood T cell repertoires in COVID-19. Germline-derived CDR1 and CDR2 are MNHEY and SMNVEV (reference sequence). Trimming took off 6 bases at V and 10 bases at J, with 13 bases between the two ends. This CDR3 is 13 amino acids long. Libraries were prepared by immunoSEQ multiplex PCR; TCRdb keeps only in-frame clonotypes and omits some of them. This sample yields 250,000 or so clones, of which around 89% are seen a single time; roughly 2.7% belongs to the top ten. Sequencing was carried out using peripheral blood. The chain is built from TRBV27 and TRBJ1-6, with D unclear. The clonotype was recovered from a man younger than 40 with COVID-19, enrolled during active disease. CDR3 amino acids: CASSPVPASPLHF. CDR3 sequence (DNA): TGTGCCAGCAGCCCAGTCCCAGCGTCACCCCTCCACTTT.